This TCR beta chain originates from a study of cytomegalovirus exposure and HLA in healthy donors. Whole-study findings and limits: Evidence from a later analysis indicated that most CMV-associated TCR beta chains looked HLA-restricted.

Germline V gene lookup returns CDR1 SGDLS and CDR2 YYNGEE. V lost 4 bases, J lost 5 bases, and 10 bases stayed unmatched. CDR3 length equals 16 residues. 60 Vbeta and 13 Jbeta primers were used in PCR. Original processing methods: An analysis performed later counted 70 million to 90 million unique TCR beta chains (around 11 million of them shared). Here immunoSEQ multiplex PCR was the method, and the copy in TCRdb shows in-frame clones only, minus some. V, J and clone size derive from that table, while D and trimming were established from the DNA sequence. The data hold about 150,000 clones, with about 70% observed a single time. On this clone itself: No antigen is known for it.

The material sequenced was PBMCs. The sequence came from a man in his 60s in good health and CMV-seronegative. V and J are TRBV9 and TRBJ2-1; 9 bases agree with TRBD2. The CDR3 DNA reads TGTGCCAGCAGCCCTCTAGCGGGATTGCGACACAATGAGCAGTTCTTC. Encoded protein: CASSPLAGLRHNEQFF. Together with reference TRBV9 and TRBJ2-1, the CDR3 gives the full variable domain: DSGVTQTPKHLITATGQRVTLRCSPRSGDLSVYWYQQSLDQGLQFLIQYYNGEERAKGNILERFSAQQFPDLHSELNLSSLELGDSALYFCASSPLAGLRHNEQFFGPGTRLTVL.